What follows is one TCR beta chain and its context. What it recognizes is unknown. This specimen belongs to a study of cytomegalovirus exposure and HLA in healthy donors. General study points: When analyzed later, the rates of TCR association showed variation by HLA locus, with DRB1 the most and HLA-C the fewest. About 87% or about 30% of the time was how often most TCR beta V segments were productive, according to an earlier analysis. The later analysis indicated that the majority of CMV-associated TCR beta chains appeared HLA-restricted.

V was clipped by 2 bases and J by 4 bases, with 14 bases between them. CDR1 SGHAT and CDR2 FQNNGV come from the germline V gene. The CDR3 sequence is 15 residues long. With 60 Vbeta and 13 Jbeta primers, the PCR was carried out. In the study's own analysis: It was a later analysis that counted 83 million or so unique TCR beta chains, of which 8.5 million to 12 million were shared. Sequencing used immunoSEQ multiplex PCR; TCRdb keeps in-frame clones, though not all of them. V and J calls and clone size are copied from that table; D and trimming were computed from the DNA. The table lists over 150,000 clones, approximately 83% of them singletons.

The source material was PBMCs. This receptor was identified in a boy between 2 and 15 years old in good health and CMV-seronegative. The V call is TRBV11-2, the J call TRBJ1-2; D possibly corresponds to TRBD1 (6 bases). CDR3 residues: CASSLMDTGPYGYTF. The CDR3 nucleotides are TGTGCCAGCAGCTTAATGGACACAGGGCCCTATGGCTACACCTTC.